This T cell receptor (beta chain) is from a study of Graves' ophthalmopathy and Graves' hyperthyroidism. Study-wide findings and caveats: Distinction of ophthalmopathy from stable hyperthyroidism by a 13-signature model reached about 87% sensitivity and just under 84% specificity. Its predictions of ophthalmopathy progression gave the model over 65% sensitivity and about 78% specificity. Blood shared most expanded thyroid clonotypes above 0.001 frequency.

RNA transcripts were the template, and TCR beta CDR3 regions were amplified from them. After a first-round RT-PCR with HTBI primers, a second-round multiplex PCR was run. TCRdb re-called the multiplex PCR reads through MiXCR, storing one row per CDR3 protein. The sample carries 150,000 or so distinct CDR3 sequences, around 40% recorded once. This clonotype appeared many times. Its target is unknown. Exclusion covered patients with other autoimmune diseases or uncontrolled infections (as well as pregnancy or lactation). The CDR3 consists of 15 residues. Germline CDR1 is SGHTA and CDR2 is FQGNSA. V shed 4 bases and J 7 bases; nucleotides not matched to a gene: 12.

Sequencing input: peripheral blood. The chain links TRBV7-2 to TRBJ2-5; 7 bases fit TRBD2. The TCR sequence derives from a man aged 25 to 45 with Graves' ophthalmopathy. The CDR3 sequence is CASSYRTRLAGTQYF. The DNA for the CDR3 is TGTGCCAGCAGCTACCGGACTAGATTGGCTGGGACCCAGTACTTC.